This T cell receptor (beta chain) was obtained from a study of cytomegalovirus exposure and HLA in healthy donors. The germline CDR1 and CDR2 sequences are GTSNPN and SVGIG (reference sequence). Trimming cost V 1 base and J 7 bases, with 7 bases left between them. CDR3 length: 11 amino acids. 60 Vbeta and 13 Jbeta primers were used in PCR. The assay was immunoSEQ multiplex PCR, and TCRdb's table has in-frame clones only and misses some. The sample lists fewer than 110,000 clones, roughly 82% occurring once. A remark on this clone: Its specificity is not known.

Study observations and caveats: It was reported that TCR beta sequences correctly inferred the HLA-A and HLA-B alleles for most subjects. A later look showed TCR association rates differing by HLA locus, highest for DRB1 and lowest for HLA-C. Listed as cytomegalovirus-associated were about 160 TCR beta chains. In a later analysis, TCR beta V- and J-gene trimming was associated with a missense DCLRE1C variant.

The V gene is TRBV30, the J gene TRBJ1-1; D unresolved. The sequencing sample was made of PBMCs. This receptor was identified in a man in his fifties or sixties in good health and CMV-seronegative. CDR3 sequence: CAWSARLEAFF. DNA of the CDR3: TGTGCCTGGAGTGCACGACTTGAAGCTTTCTTT.